This T cell receptor (beta chain) derives from a study of cytomegalovirus exposure and HLA in healthy donors. The CDR3 spans 12 residues. Germline CDR1 is SGHVS and CDR2 is FNYEAQ. Trimming shortened V by 4 bases and J by 13 bases, and 13 bases separated the two germline ends. Primers included in the PCR were 60 Vbeta and 13 Jbeta primers. Libraries were prepared by immunoSEQ multiplex PCR; TCRdb keeps only in-frame clonotypes and omits some of them. Counted here are around 190,000 clones, around 77% occurring once; the ten biggest clones make up nearly 3%. This chain uses TRBV7-6 with TRBJ1-4; perhaps TRBD1 as D (6 bases). The specimen was PBMCs. This clonotype was sampled from a woman aged 25 to 39 in good health and CMV-seronegative. CDR3 region: CASSSDRGGLFF. The CDR3 coding sequence is TGTGCCAGCAGCTCGGACCGAGGGGGACTGTTTTTT.